A selection of T cell receptor beta chains follows, all from one sample in a study of blood T cell repertoires in COVID-19. Using immunoSEQ multiplex PCR, the repertoire was profiled, and TCRdb retains in-frame clones only, with some absent. The top ten clones hold 0.75% to 1% of a sample with under 250,000 clones, around 90% of them seen once. Sequenced input: peripheral blood. The receptors originated from a man between 60 and 70 years old with COVID-19, enrolled during active disease. Both conserved end residues are part of each CDR3. The D gene is left open where the match is weak. Expanded clones get a size class; other rows say once, few or many, or leave the size out.

j_call d_call v_call clone_size cdr3_nt cdr3_aa
TRBJ1-4 - TRBV21-1 - - CASSKVGTGTNEKLFF
TRBJ1-4 TRBD1 TRBV25-1 - TGTGCCAGCAGTGGCCCCCGCAGGGGGCGATCAACTAATGAAAAACTGTTTTTT CASSGPRRGRSTNEKLFF
TRBJ1-3 - TRBV30 - TGTGCCCTCGACAGAGCCTCTGGAAACACCATATATTTT CALDRASGNTIYF
TRBJ1-6 - TRBV12-3/TRBV12-4 - TGTGCCAGCAGGGGGGGAGGAAATTCACCCCTCCACTTT CASRGGGNSPLHF
TRBJ1-2 TRBD1 TRBV3-1/TRBV3-2 once TGTGCCAGCAGCCAAGTTATGCGGGACAGGGTCTACACCTTC CASSQVMRDRVYTF
TRBJ1-2 TRBD1 TRBV18 few TGTGCCAGCTCACAGCTCCGGGACAGGAATTCCTATGGCTACACCTTC CASSQLRDRNSYGYTF
TRBJ2-3 TRBD2 TRBV5-4 - TGTGCCAGCAGCTTTACCCCCGGGAGGGGAGATACGCAGTATTTT CASSFTPGRGDTQYF
TRBJ2-5 - TRBV27 - TGTGCCAGCAGTTTAATGGGCCCTCGGGAGGAGACCCAGTACTTC CASSLMGPREETQYF
TRBJ2-1 - TRBV29-1 once TGCAGCGTTGAAGATCCAGTGAATGAGCAGTTCTTC CSVEDPVNEQFF
TRBJ2-7 TRBD2 TRBV7-3 - TGTGCCAGTTCTAGGGAGGGGCAGGCCGGCGAGCAGTACTTC CASSREGQAGEQYF
TRBJ2-5 TRBD2 TRBV3-1/TRBV3-2 - TGTGCCAGCAGCCTCGGGGGGGCCGGGAGAGAGACCCAGTACTTC CASSLGGAGRETQYF
TRBJ1-2 - TRBV25-1 - TGTGCCAGCAGTGACTTCTTCGGACGGGAGAGCTATGGCTACACCTTC CASSDFFGRESYGYTF
TRBJ1-1 - TRBV3-1/TRBV3-2 few TGTGCCAGCAGCCCACAGTTGAACACTGAAGCTTTCTTT CASSPQLNTEAFF
TRBJ1-3 TRBD1 TRBV5-4 - TGTGCCAGCAGCTATCAACAGGGGGGCTCTGGAAACACCATATATTTT CASSYQQGGSGNTIYF
TRBJ2-1 TRBD2 TRBV5-4 - TGTGCCAGCAGCCCTGGGGGCGGGACTAGCTCCTACAATGAGCAGTTCTTC CASSPGGGTSSYNEQFF
TRBJ1-5 - TRBV6-5 - TGTGCCAGCAGCTCTCGGCGGGGGGCTGTTCAGCCCCAGCATTTT CASSSRRGAVQPQHF
TRBJ2-3 - TRBV29-1 - TGCAGCGCCCGCCTCAACGGGGGAGATACGCAGTATTTT CSARLNGGDTQYF
TRBJ2-2 TRBD2 TRBV4-1 - TGCGCCAGCAGCCAAGGGGCTAGCGGGATGCGGGAGCTGTTTTTT CASSQGASGMRELFF
TRBJ2-1 TRBD1 TRBV14 - TGTGCCAGCAGCCAATACGGAACAGGGTGGGACAGGCCGTACAATGAGCAGTTCTTC CASSQYGTGWDRPYNEQFF
TRBJ1-6 TRBD1 TRBV10-3 - TGTGCCATCAGTGATGGCAGAGGGGGCCTCTTT CAISDGRGGLF
TRBJ2-2 - TRBV30 - TGTGCCTGGAGTGCCAGTTCAACCGGGGAGCTGTTTTTT CAWSASSTGELFF
TRBJ1-1 - TRBV3-1/TRBV3-2 - TGTGCCAGCAGCCAAGCCGGGGTTGTAGCTTTCTTT CASSQAGVVAFF
TRBJ2-1 TRBD2 TRBV24-1 - TGTGCCACCATGGCGGGAGGGCCGCACAATGAGCAGTTCTTC CATMAGGPHNEQFF
TRBJ1-1 TRBD1 TRBV6-5 - TGTGCCAGCGGGGACAGGGGAAACACTGAAGCTTTCTTT CASGDRGNTEAFF
TRBJ2-3 - TRBV6-2/TRBV6-3 once TGTGCCAGCAGTTCACCTCGGACTACCTCGTCCCCCCCCACAGATACGCAGTATTTT CASSSPRTTSSPPTDTQYF
TRBJ2-1 - TRBV19 once TGTGCCAGTAGTATTTCGTCGAGCGTAGGGAGCCAGTTCTTC CASSISSSVGSQFF
TRBJ2-7 - TRBV6-5 - TGTGCCAGCGGCAGGGGTTCCTACGAGCAGTACTTC CASGRGSYEQYF
TRBJ2-3 - TRBV21-1 once TGTGCCAGCAGCAAAGGAGGGGGGAGGACTAGCGGGATGGGCACAGATACGCAGTATTTT CASSKGGGRTSGMGTDTQYF
TRBJ2-1 - TRBV6-2/TRBV6-3 - TGTGCCAGCAGTTGGGGATCTGGAGGTTACAATGAGCAGTTCTTC CASSWGSGGYNEQFF
TRBJ2-3 TRBD1 TRBV5-6 - TGTGCCAGCATGAGGGACAGGGGATCGACAGATACGCAGTATTTT CASMRDRGSTDTQYF
TRBJ1-2 - TRBV15 - TGTGCCACCAGCAGAGAAGCAGGTGGCTACACCTTC CATSREAGGYTF
TRBJ1-2 TRBD1 TRBV5-4 - TGTGCCAGCAGCCCCTCCGCAGGGGGCGCCCCTAACTATGGCTACACCTTC CASSPSAGGAPNYGYTF
TRBJ2-3 TRBD2 TRBV11-3 - TGTGCCACCAAAGAGCGGGGGGGCACAGATACGCAGTATTTT CATKERGGTDTQYF
TRBJ1-1 - TRBV6-5 - TGTGCCAGCAGTTTCGCCGGACAGAAGGCTTTCTTT CASSFAGQKAFF
TRBJ2-7 - TRBV11-2 once TGTGCCAGCAGCTTGGTGCGGTTCTCCTACGAGCAGTACTTC CASSLVRFSYEQYF
TRBJ1-6 TRBD1 TRBV7-9 - TGTGCCAGCAGCTTAGCGGGACAGGAGTTGATCGGAGGTTCACCCCTCCACTTT CASSLAGQELIGGSPLHF
TRBJ1-2 - TRBV5-8 - TGTGCCAGCAGCTTGTGGACACTCGCTAACTATGGCTACACCTTC CASSLWTLANYGYTF
TRBJ1-6 TRBD1 TRBV30 - TGTGCCTGGAGTGTCTCCAGGGGGAGTTCACCCCTCCACTTT CAWSVSRGSSPLHF
TRBJ1-1 - TRBV5-1 - TGCGCCAGCAGAGCAGACAATCGGAACACTGAAGCTTTCTTT CASRADNRNTEAFF
TRBJ1-3 - TRBV28 - TGTGCCAGCATTGGGCAGGGTAGACCTGGAAACACCATATATTTT CASIGQGRPGNTIYF
TRBJ1-4 - TRBV29-1 - TGCAGCGCCCGGCAGGAGGAGAAACTGTTTTTT CSARQEEKLFF
TRBJ1-6 TRBD1 TRBV9 - TGTGCCAGCAGCGCCAGGGACAGAAGTTCACCCCTCCACTTT CASSARDRSSPLHF
TRBJ2-7 - TRBV3-1/TRBV3-2 - TGTGCCAGCAGCCCCTTCAGTACCTACGAGCAGTACTTC CASSPFSTYEQYF
TRBJ2-7 TRBD2 TRBV6-2/TRBV6-3 - TGTGCCAGCAGTAAAGGACTAGCGGGAGGGTACGAGCAGTACTTC CASSKGLAGGYEQYF
TRBJ2-3 TRBD2 TRBV5-1 once TGCGCCAGCAGCACAACAGAGGGACTAGCGGCGATACCACGAGGGTCAGATACGCAGTATTTT CASSTTEGLAAIPRGSDTQYF